One sample yielded the 22 T cell receptor beta chains listed below, sequenced in a study of blood T cells in healthy people across ages. Through a sample-barcoded 5' primer and a J-beta primer mix, a second PCR was run for roughly 6 to 12 cycles. TCRdb re-analysed the 5' RACE reads in MiXCR, keeping a single row per CDR3 protein. The table shows more than 650,000 distinct CDR3 sequences, with 50% to 65% occurring only once. Specimen: blood. These receptors came from a man of 80 years or more in good health.

This clonotype was seen at least ten times. The rearrangement joins TRBV29-1 to TRBJ2-1; TRBD2 agrees at 14 bases. Trimming at V came to 6 bases and at J to 8 bases, leaving 9 bases not matched to a gene. This CDR3 has 15 amino acids. Per germline, CDR1 SQVTM and CDR2 ANQGSEA. The CDR3 loop is CSVYGTSGSRYEQFF. The CDR3 DNA reads as TGCAGCGTCTACGGGACTAGCGGGAGCAGGTATGAGCAGTTCTTC.

The sample holds one count of this clonotype. The chain carries TRBV20-1 and TRBJ2-5; 7 bases are shared with TRBD2. CDR3 length: 16 residues. Germline CDR1 and CDR2: DFQATT and SNEGSKA (reference sequence). After removal of 0 bases from V and 5 bases from J, the junction contained 12 bases not matched to a gene. CDR3 residues: CSARDPAGRVFETQYF. The CDR3 DNA is TGCAGTGCTAGAGATCCCGCAGGGAGGGTTTTCGAGACCCAGTACTTC.

DNA for the CDR3: TGTGCCAGCAGCTTTGGACAGGGGCGAACAGATACGCAGTATTTT. This gives the protein CASSFGQGRTDTQYF. The chain couples TRBV7-9 to TRBJ2-3, with 9 bases identical to TRBD1. V dropped 3 bases and J dropped 3; count of bases not matched to a gene: 4. The germline V gene encodes CDR1 SEHNR and CDR2 FQNEAQ (reference sequence). CDR3 length: 15 residues.

The chain recombines TRBV5-1 with TRBJ2-3; 8 bases line up with TRBD2. Unmatched junction bases numbered 3, after V lost 0 bases and J lost 0 bases. CDR3 length equals 16 residues. CDR1 and CDR2 (germline): SGHRS, YFSETQ. The CDR3 nucleotides read TGCGCCAGCAGCTTGGGACTAGCGTCTAGCACAGATACGCAGTATTTT. It translates to CASSLGLASSTDTQYF. Filled out from reference TRBV5-1 and TRBJ2-3, the complete variable domain reads KAGVTQTPRYLIKTRGQQVTLSCSPISGHRSVSWYQQTPGQGLQFLFEYFSETQRNKGNFPGRFSGRQFSNSRSEMNVSTLELGDSALYLCASSLGLASSTDTQYFGPGTRLTVL.

This chain links TRBV20-1 with TRBJ2-1, with 8 positions matching TRBD2. After removal of 5 bases from V and 3 bases from J, the junction contained 9 bases not matched to a gene. CDR1 is DFQATT and CDR2 is SNEGSKA in the germline V gene (reference sequence). CDR3 size: 15 residues. The CDR3 here is CSAPLAGTSYNEQFF. As DNA, the CDR3 is TGCAGTGCTCCTCTAGCCGGGACTAGCTACAATGAGCAGTTCTTC.

This clonotype has just a few counts. V and J are TRBV7-3 and TRBJ2-3, with D perhaps being TRBD1 or TRBD2 (5 bases each). The CDR3 spans 14 residues. Germline V gene lookup returns CDR1 SGHTA and CDR2 FQGTGA. V was pared by 5 bases and J by 8 bases, with 17 bases between. The CDR3 here is CASSPRGSEGTQYF. The CDR3 DNA reads TGTGCCAGCAGCCCGAGGGGCTCAGAGGGTACGCAGTATTTT.

This chain connects TRBV27 to TRBJ2-7; a possible D gene is TRBD1 (5 bases). This CDR3 is 16 amino acids long. The V end was cut by 0 bases, the J end by 3 bases, with 15 bases between. Looked up from germline, CDR1 is MNHEY and CDR2 is SMNVEV (reference sequence). The CDR3 is CASSLSSTGIIYEQYF. DNA of the CDR3: TGTGCCAGCAGTTTATCCAGCACAGGCATAATCTACGAGCAGTACTTC.

This clonotype was recorded once. The V and J genes are TRBV28 and TRBJ1-1; D gene ambiguous. Germline V gives CDR1 MDHEN, CDR2 SYDVKM. This CDR3 region has 15 residues. Deletions cut 3 bases from V and 0 bases from J, with 11 bases between. The CDR3 spells CASSFGGVMNTEAFF. The CDR3 DNA sequence: TGTGCCAGCAGTTTCGGTGGGGTCATGAACACTGAAGCTTTCTTT.

The rearrangement joins TRBV3-1 to TRBJ2-7; 8 bases fit TRBD2. Germline V gene sequence: CDR1 LGHDT, CDR2 YNNKEL (reference sequence). Unmatched junction bases numbered 11, after V lost 4 bases and J lost 0 bases. The CDR3 sequence is 17 residues long. CDR3 sequence reads: CASSPWIGGGSSYEQYF. CDR3 bases: TGTGCCAGCAGCCCCTGGATCGGGGGGGGGAGCTCCTACGAGCAGTACTTC.

This clonotype was recorded a few times. This sequence joins TRBV4-1 and TRBJ2-2; D could derive from TRBD1 or TRBD2 (5 bases each). V shed 6 bases and J shed 1 base, with 9 bases lying between them. Germline V gene lookup returns CDR1 MGHRA and CDR2 YSYEKL. CDR3 size: 14 residues. CDR3: CASRGTGNTGELFF. CDR3 DNA sequence: TGCGCCAGCAGGGGGACGGGGAACACCGGGGAGCTGTTTTTT.

This clonotype was observed a few times. V is TRBV29-1 and J is TRBJ1-2; D ambiguous. The CDR3 contains 12 residues. The germline V and J ends were trimmed by 7 bases and 3 bases, with 12 bases remaining between them. From germline, CDR1 is SQVTM and CDR2 ANQGSEA. CDR3 in amino acids: CSARVTHYGYTF. The CDR3 DNA reads TGCAGCGCCCGCGTGACTCACTATGGCTACACCTTC.

This rearrangement joins TRBV2 to TRBJ2-7, with 9 bases matching TRBD1. Germline CDR1 and CDR2: SNHLY and FYNNEI. This CDR3 is built from 13 residues. V was clipped by 6 bases and J by 5 bases; unmatched bases: 5. The CDR3 loop reads CASRDRGGHEQYF. Here the CDR3 DNA reads TGTGCCAGCAGGGACAGGGGAGGCCACGAGCAGTACTTC.

The chain employs TRBV29-1 and TRBJ2-1; TRBD2 matches 8 bases. Losses at the gene ends were 8 bases for V and 6 bases for J; bases not matched to a gene: 12. Germline CDR1 reads SQVTM; CDR2 reads ANQGSEA. This CDR3 is 14 amino acids long. The CDR3 reads CSPLLAERGNEQFF. The DNA for the CDR3 is TGCAGCCCCTTACTAGCGGAGAGGGGCAATGAGCAGTTCTTC.

J is TRBJ1-6 and V is TRBV6-6, with D unresolved. The CDR3 contains 15 residues. Trimming left V 6 bases short and J 0 bases short, with 9 bases between. Germline values: CDR1 MNHNY, CDR2 SVGAGI (reference sequence). The CDR3 reads CASSQGSSYNSPLHF. CDR3 nucleotide sequence: TGTGCCAGCAGCCAAGGGAGCTCCTATAATTCACCCCTCCACTTT.

The chain combines TRBV7-2 with TRBJ2-1, with D perhaps TRBD2 (6 bases). Germline loops: CDR1 SGHTA, CDR2 FQGNSA. Trimming pared 0 bases from V and 4 bases from J, leaving 10 bases between. The CDR3 extends over 15 amino acids. CDR3 sequence (DNA): TGTGCCAGCAGCTTAGCGGCTAGCGAGTACAATGAGCAGTTCTTC. Amino acid sequence: CASSLAASEYNEQFF. Based on the CDR3 plus reference TRBV7-2 and TRBJ2-1, the full variable domain is GAGVSQSPSNKVTEKGKDVELRCDPISGHTALYWYRQSLGQGLEFLIYFQGNSAPDKSGLPSDRFSAERTGGSVSTLTIQRTQQEDSAVYLCASSLAASEYNEQFFGPGTRLTVL.

A note on this clonotype: At one end, the junction sequence differs from germline, possibly due to a read error. The chain combines TRBV6-5 with TRBJ1-1, with D hard to call. This CDR3 comprises 13 residues. Germline assignment: CDR1 MNHEY and CDR2 SVGAGI. CDR3: CASRPELGTEAFF. The CDR3 DNA follows: TGCGCAAGCAGACCCGAGCTAGGCACTGAAGCTTTCTTT.

The chain carries TRBV6-2 or TRBV6-3 and TRBJ2-1, with TRBD2 identical over 11 bases. Germline loops: CDR1 MNHEY, CDR2 SVGEGT. The CDR3 has 17 residues. The junction had 17 bases not matched to a gene; V was cut back by 6 bases and J by 10 bases. The CDR3 region has the DNA TGTGCCAGCAGACCGGCCTCCGGGACTAGCGGCGGGGGAGAGCAGTTCTTC. Translation: CASRPASGTSGGGEQFF.

This sequence joins TRBV5-1 and TRBJ2-1; 11 nucleotides match TRBD1. The CDR3 spans 16 residues. Germline-derived CDR1 and CDR2 are SGHRS and YFSETQ. J was trimmed by 9 bases and V by 4 bases; bases with no gene match: 12. The CDR3 DNA follows: TGCGCCAGCAGCAGTATCACCGGGACAGGGGGTAGTGAGCAGTTCTTC. Translation gives CASSSITGTGGSEQFF.

The rearrangement uses TRBV10-3 and TRBJ2-7; the D is unclear. V gave up 0 bases and J gave up 4 bases, with 4 bases separating them. CDR1 is ENHRY, CDR2 SYGVKD, per germline. The length of the CDR3 is 12 residues. The CDR3 sequence: CAISESFYEQYF. CDR3 sequence (DNA): TGTGCCATCAGTGAGTCGTTTTACGAGCAGTACTTC.

The table lists this clonotype with a few counts. The J gene is TRBJ2-5, the V gene TRBV20-1; unclear D gene. Germline V CDR1 and CDR2: DFQATT, SNEGSKA (reference sequence). The CDR3 has 16 amino acids. Trimming cost V 5 bases and J 1 base, with 20 bases left between them. CDR3 in DNA: TGCAGTGCTTTTCCTCTAGTGAGATCAACCCAAGAGACCCAGTACTTC. Residues: CSAFPLVRSTQETQYF.

This clonotype turned up a few times. V usage is TRBV29-1 and J usage is TRBJ1-2, with TRBD1 matching 7 bases. The CDR3 sequence is 11 residues long. Germline V gene data show CDR1 as SQVTM and CDR2 as ANQGSEA. The V gene end was trimmed by 7 bases and the J gene end by 5 bases; junction bases not matched to a gene: 4. The CDR3 coding sequence is TGCAGCGGGCGGACAGGTTATGGCTACACCTTC. Its protein is CSGRTGYGYTF.

Worth noting for this clonotype: This could be a read error, since a much larger clone is one nucleotide away. The CDR3 sequence: CATRGQGDAEAFF. The CDR3 DNA sequence: TGTGCCACCAGGGGACAGGGGGACGCTGAAGCTTTCTTT. This chain connects TRBV24-1 to TRBJ1-1; 11 bases align to TRBD1. The CDR3 loop spans 13 amino acids. CDR1 KGHDR and CDR2 SFDVKD come from the germline V gene. V lost 7 bases, J lost 6 bases, and 3 bases stayed unmatched.